Shown below are 30 T cell receptor beta chains from a single sample sequenced in a study of CD8 T cells in Susac syndrome. It was with random hexamers that roughly 0.45 to 1 ug RNA was reverse transcribed. TCRdb fed the immunoSEQ multiplex PCR reads into MiXCR, producing one record per CDR3 protein. The table records 95,000 to 150,000 distinct CDR3 sequences, 96% of them present only once. Sequencing input: CD4+ T cells from PBMCs. The receptor source for this set is a human donor with Susac syndrome.

This clonotype has a single count. The genes are TRBV27 and TRBJ1-2; 8 bases line up with TRBD1. Per germline, CDR1 MNHEY and CDR2 SMNVEV (reference sequence). The CDR3 spans 13 residues. With 6 bases clipped from V and 10 bases from J, the junction kept 10 bases outside the gene matches. The CDR3, as DNA: TGTGCCAGCAGCTACCGGGACAGGTCTATCTACACCTTC. Its translation is CASSYRDRSIYTF.

This clonotype has more than one count but fewer than ten. The chain has TRBV12-3 or TRBV12-4 and TRBJ1-1; unclear D gene. V shed 5 bases and J shed 3 bases, with 7 bases lying between them. The CDR3 is 12 residues long. This CDR3 is CASSAGYTEAFF. CDR3 sequence (DNA): TGTGCCAGCAGTGCCGGGTACACTGAAGCTTTCTTT.

The chain employs TRBV18 and TRBJ2-5; tentative D call: TRBD2 (6 bases). The germline V and J ends were trimmed by 6 bases and 2 bases, with 13 bases remaining between them. The CDR3 covers 14 residues. Germline V lookup: CDR1 KGHSH, CDR2 LQKENI. CDR3 sequence reads: CASSQNAGQETQYF. CDR3 DNA sequence: TGTGCCAGCTCCCAAAATGCGGGGCAAGAGACCCAGTACTTC.

The chain links TRBV24-1 to TRBJ2-7; TRBD2 might be the D (5 bases). The germline CDR1 and CDR2 sequences are KGHDR and SFDVKD. V was cut by 3 bases and J by 2 bases, with 13 bases left in between. The CDR3 runs to 15 residues. CDR3 sequence (DNA): TGTGCCACCAGTGATCCCGCCTCGGGGACCTACGAGCAGTACTTC. It yields the protein CATSDPASGTYEQYF.

The chain couples TRBV7-8 to TRBJ2-3; D tentatively reads TRBD1 or TRBD2 (5 bases each). The V gene lost 1 base and the J gene lost 0 bases, with 14 bases spanning the gap. CDR1 and CDR2 from the germline V gene are SGHVS and FQNEAQ. This CDR3 comprises 17 residues. CDR3 DNA: TGTGCCAGCAGCTTAGGAGCAAGGGGACGTAGCACAGATACGCAGTATTTT. Encoded protein: CASSLGARGRSTDTQYF.

The genes are TRBV29-1 and TRBJ1-1, with D tentatively TRBD1 (6 bases). V lost 7 bases and J lost 6, with 12 bases in between. The CDR3 totals 11 residues. The V gene's germline CDR1 is SQVTM and CDR2 ANQGSEA. CDR3 loop: CSGQVLAEAFF. In nucleotides, the CDR3 is TGCAGCGGACAGGTTTTGGCTGAAGCTTTCTTT. Based on the CDR3 plus reference TRBV29-1 and TRBJ1-1, the full variable domain is SAVISQKPSRDICQRGTSLTIQCQVDSQVTMMFWYRQQPGQSLTLIATANQGSEATYESGFVIDKFPISRPNLTFSTLTVSNMSPEDSSIYLCSGQVLAEAFFGQGTRLTVV.

The rearrangement links TRBV20-1 to TRBJ2-7; D is tentatively TRBD1 or TRBD2 (6 bases each). V lost 1 base, J lost 4 bases, and 17 bases lay in between. The CDR3 has 15 residues. Germline CDR1 and CDR2: DFQATT and SNEGSKA (reference sequence). As DNA, the CDR3 is TGCAGTGCTAGAGGGGGGAAGGGGGGCCCGTACGAGCAGTACTTC. Residues: CSARGGKGGPYEQYF.

The chain couples TRBV5-1 to TRBJ1-2; maybe TRBD1 (5 bases). The V gene's germline CDR1 is SGHRS and CDR2 YFSETQ. Trimming pared 5 bases from V and 6 bases from J, leaving 11 bases between. This CDR3 is 12 amino acids long. The CDR3 coding sequence is TGCGCCAGCAGTCGGCAGGGTGATGGCTACACCTTC. This translates into CASSRQGDGYTF.

The chain couples TRBV4-2 to TRBJ2-5; no firm D call. Germline CDR1 is LGHNA and CDR2 is YNFKEQ. The CDR3 totals 17 residues. Trimming left V 0 bases short and J 1 base short, with 15 bases between. CDR3 residues: CASSQDSSNIRQETQYF. The CDR3, as DNA: TGTGCCAGCAGCCAAGATTCGTCCAACATCCGCCAAGAGACCCAGTACTTC.

The chain recombines TRBV10-3 with TRBJ2-3; TRBD2 matches at 8 bases. CDR3 length: 13 amino acids. Germline assignment: CDR1 ENHRY and CDR2 SYGVKD. J was trimmed by 6 bases and V by 7 bases; bases with no gene match: 6. In nucleotides, the CDR3 is TGTGCCATCACGGCTAGCGGGTCGGATACGCAGTATTTT. This translates into CAITASGSDTQYF.

The genes are TRBV29-1 and TRBJ1-2; 9 nucleotides align to TRBD1. CDR1 is SQVTM and CDR2 is ANQGSEA in the germline V gene. The junction had 4 bases not matched to a gene; V was cut back by 5 bases and J by 3 bases. The CDR3 covers 13 residues. DNA of the CDR3: TGCAGCGTTACACAGGGGGCTGACTATGGCTACACCTTC. The encoded protein is CSVTQGADYGYTF.

The rearrangement uses TRBV18 and TRBJ2-3, with D unclear. The germline V and J ends were trimmed by 2 bases and 5 bases, with 5 bases remaining between them. This CDR3 is 12 amino acids long. Germline CDR1 is KGHSH and CDR2 is LQKENI. CDR3 in amino acids: CASSPIRDTQYF. CDR3 nucleotide sequence: TGTGCCAGCTCACCAATCCGAGATACGCAGTATTTT. Full variable domain (missing parts from reference TRBV18 and TRBJ2-3): NAGVMQNPRHLVRRRGQEARLRCSPMKGHSHVYWYRQLPEEGLKFMVYLQKENIIDESGMPKERFSAEFPKEGPSILRIQQVVRGDSAAYFCASSPIRDTQYFGPGTRLTVL.

In this sample, this clonotype turned up once. The chain links TRBV15 to TRBJ2-1; 7 bases map to TRBD2. Germline loops: CDR1 LNHNV, CDR2 YYDKDF (reference sequence). This CDR3 is built from 16 residues. V trimming: 5 bases; J trimming: 5 bases; junction bases outside the gene matches: 12. The CDR3 sequence: CATSPRIASGNNEQFF. The CDR3 region has the DNA TGTGCCACCAGCCCCCGTATCGCTAGCGGAAACAATGAGCAGTTCTTC.

The rearrangement uses TRBV4-2 and TRBJ2-7; tentative D call: TRBD1 (6 bases). V was shortened by 1 base and J by 0 bases, with 7 bases between the two germline ends. The CDR3 sequence is 14 residues long. Germline CDR1 and CDR2: LGHNA and YNFKEQ. The CDR3 DNA is TGTGCCAGCAGCCAAGGGGACAACTCCTACGAGCAGTACTTC. It codes for CASSQGDNSYEQYF.

The rearrangement uses TRBV20-1 and TRBJ1-2; possibly TRBD1 for D (6 bases). V lost 5 bases, J lost 6 bases, and 13 bases lay in between. The CDR3 extends over 12 amino acids. CDR1 and CDR2 from the germline V gene are DFQATT and SNEGSKA (reference sequence). Written as DNA, the CDR3 is TGCAGTGCTCCGCAGGGGAGGGATGGCTACACCTTC. This gives the protein CSAPQGRDGYTF.

The chain joins TRBV20-1 to TRBJ1-5; 8 nucleotides align to TRBD1. V lost 2 bases to trimming and J lost 0 bases; unmatched junction nucleotides: 24. Germline CDR1 and CDR2: DFQATT and SNEGSKA (reference sequence). This CDR3 comprises 22 residues. This CDR3 reads CSARPGYGFEGQDSISNQPQHF. The CDR3 DNA is TGCAGTGCTAGACCGGGCTATGGGTTCGAGGGACAGGATTCGATTAGCAATCAGCCCCAGCATTTT.

The chain combines TRBV12-5 with TRBJ2-2; D unclear. The V end was cut by 6 bases, the J end by 5 bases, with 7 bases between. Germline values: CDR1 LGHNT, CDR2 FRNRAP. The CDR3 has 12 residues. CDR3 sequence (DNA): TGTGCTAGTGGCTCACAAACCGGGGAGCTGTTTTTT. This encodes CASGSQTGELFF.

The chain is built from TRBV4-3 and TRBJ2-3; D gene ambiguous. From germline, CDR1 is LGHNA and CDR2 YSLEER. Trimming shortened V by 2 bases and J by 4 bases, and 7 bases separated the two germline ends. The CDR3 spans 13 residues. DNA for the CDR3: TGCGCCAGCAGCCAACGGGCGGCAGATACGCAGTATTTT. Encoded protein: CASSQRAADTQYF.

This chain joins TRBV24-1 and TRBJ2-7; 10 bases are a match to TRBD1. The CDR3 is 17 residues long. From germline, CDR1 is KGHDR and CDR2 SFDVKD. The V segment lost 3 bases and the J segment 5 bases; nucleotides outside the gene matches: 12. The CDR3 is CATSDQRPGQGFHEQYF. In nucleotides, the CDR3 is TGTGCCACCAGTGATCAGAGACCGGGACAGGGGTTCCACGAGCAGTACTTC.

Regarding this clonotype: At one boundary the junction diverges from the germline segment, which might be a read error. V and J are TRBV2 and TRBJ2-1; the D is unclear. The length of the CDR3 is 11 residues. Germline CDR1 and CDR2: SNHLY and FYNNEI. The CDR3 reads CASSEGGFLSF. CDR3 sequence (DNA): TGTGCCAGCAGTGAAGGAGGATTCCTCTCCTTC. The whole variable domain, remainder taken from reference TRBV2 and TRBJ2-1, is EPEVTQTPSHQVTQMGQEVILRCVPISNHLYFYWYRQILGQKVEFLVSFYNNEISEKSEIFDDQFSVERPDGSNFTLKIRSTKLEDSAMYFCASSEGGFLSFGPGTRLTVL.

The rearrangement uses TRBV7-2 and TRBJ1-1; no reliable D call. CDR1 and CDR2 from the germline V gene are SGHTA and FQGNSA. The V end lost 1 base, the J end lost 6 bases, and 12 bases lay between the germline ends. The CDR3 sequence is 14 residues long. DNA for the CDR3: TGTGCCAGCAGCTTAGGGGCCCGGGCGGCTGAAGCTTTCTTT. Translating gives CASSLGARAAEAFF.

The J gene is TRBJ2-3, the V gene TRBV18, with D possibly matching TRBD2 (5 bases). CDR1 is KGHSH, CDR2 LQKENI, per germline. Trimming took 0 bases from V and 5 from J, leaving 9 bases between them. The CDR3 is 14 amino acids. The chain's CDR3 is CASSPPEERDTQYF. The CDR3, as DNA: TGTGCCAGCTCACCACCGGAGGAGCGAGATACGCAGTATTTT.

V and J are TRBV20-1 and TRBJ2-3, with D possibly being TRBD2 (5 bases). The CDR3 totals 12 residues. V lost 3 bases and J lost 4, with 8 bases in between. Germline-derived CDR1 and CDR2 are DFQATT and SNEGSKA (reference sequence). This CDR3 is CSARAEADTQYF. The CDR3 DNA is TGCAGTGCTAGGGCGGAGGCAGATACGCAGTATTTT.

The chain links TRBV28 to TRBJ2-2, with 7 positions matching TRBD2. CDR1 is MDHEN, CDR2 SYDVKM, per germline. The junction had 12 bases not matched to a gene; V was cut back by 5 bases and J by 0 bases. The CDR3 consists of 18 residues. The CDR3 DNA reads as TGTGCCAGCAGTCACGGACTAGTGAGGTCCCCGAACACCGGGGAGCTGTTTTTT. Translation gives CASSHGLVRSPNTGELFF.

This chain links TRBV29-1 with TRBJ2-1; 7 nucleotides agree with TRBD1. V shed 6 bases, J shed 3 bases, and the junction held 11 bases outside the gene matches. The germline V gene encodes CDR1 SQVTM and CDR2 ANQGSEA. The CDR3 extends over 15 amino acids. CDR3 sequence (DNA): TGCAGCGTCCCAGAGATAAACAGGGGCTACAATGAGCAGTTCTTC. This translates into CSVPEINRGYNEQFF.

The CDR3 DNA is TGTGCCAGCAGCGTTGACCGGGTATATGGCTACACCTTC. It specifies CASSVDRVYGYTF. This sequence joins TRBV5-6 and TRBJ1-2, with no clear D. V was clipped by 4 bases and J by 5 bases, with 12 bases between them. Germline V gene data show CDR1 as SGHDT and CDR2 as YYEEEE. The CDR3 sequence is 13 residues long.

The genes are TRBV6-1 and TRBJ2-3; D is possibly TRBD1 or TRBD2 (7 bases each). Trimming stripped 4 bases from V and 4 bases from J, with 18 bases between. The CDR3 covers 16 residues. CDR1 is MNHNS, CDR2 SASEGT, per germline. The CDR3 nucleotides are TGTGCCAGCAGTGCAAGACAGGGAGGGGGTGCAGATACGCAGTATTTT. Its protein is CASSARQGGGADTQYF.

J is TRBJ1-1 and V is TRBV7-9, with D hard to call. This CDR3 has 14 amino acids. CDR1 is SEHNR and CDR2 is FQNEAQ in the germline V gene (reference sequence). Trimming left V 1 base short and J 5 bases short, with 11 bases between. This chain's CDR3 is CASSLVDLRTEAFF. The CDR3 DNA follows: TGTGCCAGCAGCTTAGTTGACTTACGGACTGAAGCTTTCTTT.

This chain joins TRBV9 and TRBJ2-1; 10 positions match TRBD2. CDR1 and CDR2 from the germline V gene are SGDLS and YYNGEE. The CDR3 consists of 15 residues. Unmatched junction bases numbered 5, after V lost 2 bases and J lost 6 bases. CDR3 DNA: TGTGCCAGCAGCGTCCTAGCGGGAGTCATCAATGAGCAGTTCTTC. Its protein is CASSVLAGVINEQFF.

V gene TRBV18 combines with J gene TRBJ2-7; 7 bases are shared with TRBD2. The CDR3 loop spans 15 amino acids. Per the germline V gene, CDR1 is KGHSH and CDR2 is LQKENI. J was trimmed by 2 bases and V by 6 bases; bases with no gene match: 10. The CDR3 reads CASSPTGGGTYEQYF. CDR3 DNA sequence: TGTGCCAGCTCGCCGACGGGGGGAGGCACCTACGAGCAGTACTTC.